Following are 23 T cell receptor beta chains from one sample sequenced in a study of shared clonotypes between healthy human individuals. Method: immunoSEQ multiplex PCR; TCRdb's copy keeps in-frame clones and lacks some. The sample carries about 1.5 million clones, approximately 98% recorded once. Sequenced sample: naive CD4+ T cells sorted from blood. As for subset: CD45RA+ positively selected. These receptor sequences come from a man aged 25 to 40 in good health.

The chain's CDR3 is CAAGQPKETQYF. CDR3 in DNA: TGTGCCGCGGGACAGCCCAAAGAGACCCAGTACTTC. This chain links TRBV5-4 with TRBJ2-5; TRBD1 might be the D (7 bases). CDR1 and CDR2 (germline): SGHNT, YYREEE (reference sequence). The CDR3 loop spans 12 amino acids. The germline V and J ends were trimmed by 10 bases and 3 bases, with 13 bases remaining between them.

In its sample, this clone was seen once. This sequence joins TRBV28 and TRBJ2-7, with TRBD1 as a possible D gene (5 bases). The germline CDR1 and CDR2 sequences are MDHEN and SYDVKM. CDR3 length: 13 residues. V shed 5 bases and J shed 7 bases, with 15 bases lying between them. The CDR3 spells CASSPPDTGEQYF. In DNA, the CDR3 is TGTGCCAGCAGTCCGCCGGACACCGGGGAGCAGTACTTC.

About this clone itself: Other DNA variants within this sample encode the same CDR3. Here the CDR3 DNA reads TGTGCCAGCAGCGTCGACGATTATAGCAATCAGCCCCAGCATTTT. Amino acids: CASSVDDYSNQPQHF. The chain carries TRBV9 and TRBJ1-5; D call uncertain. Germline assignment: CDR1 SGDLS and CDR2 YYNGEE. The CDR3 is 15 residues long. V was pared by 2 bases and J by 0 bases, with 9 bases between.

This rearrangement joins TRBV4-2 to TRBJ2-1; 15 bases are shared with TRBD2. The CDR3 sequence is 22 residues long. CDR1 LGHNA and CDR2 YNFKEQ come from the germline V gene. Trimming cost V 0 bases and J 0 bases; bases outside gene matches: 12. The CDR3 DNA reads TGTGCCAGCAGCCAAGAGGGCGGACTAGCGGGAGGGTATTTAAGCTCCTACAATGAGCAGTTCTTC. Translation gives CASSQEGGLAGGYLSSYNEQFF.

V gene TRBV11-1 combines with J gene TRBJ1-3; unclear D gene. The germline V and J ends were trimmed by 0 bases and 3 bases, with 9 bases remaining between them. This CDR3 contains 15 residues. CDR1 SGHAT and CDR2 FQDESV come from the germline V gene (reference sequence). In nucleotides, the CDR3 is TGTGCCAGCAGCTTAGCAACGGAGATTGGAAACACCATATATTTT. Translation: CASSLATEIGNTIYF.

The chain combines TRBV25-1 with TRBJ1-1, with unresolved D. The ends were cut back, 3 bases at V and 6 bases at J, with 14 bases in the middle. CDR3 length: 14 amino acids. Germline V CDR1 and CDR2: MGHDK, SYGVNS. The CDR3 nucleotides read TGTGCCAGCAGTGATCAGTTTAAACCGGCTGAAGCTTTCTTT. Translating gives CASSDQFKPAEAFF. Combining the CDR3 with reference TRBV25-1 and TRBJ1-1 gives the whole variable domain EADIYQTPRYLVIGTGKKITLECSQTMGHDKMYWYQQDPGMELHLIHYSYGVNSTEKGDLSSESTVSRIRTEHFPLTLESARPSHTSQYLCASSDQFKPAEAFFGQGTRLTVV.

The V call is TRBV6-5, the J call TRBJ1-1, with TRBD1 identical over 9 bases. The CDR3 contains 16 residues. V shed 2 bases and J 1 base; nucleotides not matched to a gene: 5. Germline assignment: CDR1 MNHEY and CDR2 SVGAGI. CDR3 loop: CASSYRTGVANTEAFF. The CDR3 region has the DNA TGTGCCAGCAGTTACCGGACAGGGGTAGCGAACACTGAAGCTTTCTTT.

Concerning this clone itself: The sample has other DNA sequences that encode this CDR3 too. The CDR3 nucleotides are TGTGCCAGCAGCGTAGCGACAGGGGCTTACGAGCAGTACTTC. Encoded protein: CASSVATGAYEQYF. V is TRBV9 and J is TRBJ2-7; 8 bases map to TRBD1. V shed 0 bases and J 4 bases; nucleotides not matched to a gene: 3. The V gene's germline CDR1 is SGDLS and CDR2 YYNGEE. The CDR3 loop spans 14 amino acids.

The V and J genes are TRBV29-1 and TRBJ1-5; D is unresolved. Trimming removed 5 bases at V and 0 bases at J, with 17 bases between. Germline loops: CDR1 SQVTM, CDR2 ANQGSEA. The CDR3 covers 16 residues. The CDR3 DNA follows: TGCAGCGTTCGGGCCCCTAGACCCTATAGCAATCAGCCCCAGCATTTT. Translation: CSVRAPRPYSNQPQHF.

This clone was observed a single time. Germline and junction disagree at one end, which may indicate a read error. V and J are TRBV10-3 and TRBJ2-7, with a possible D match to TRBD2 (6 bases). The CDR3 length is 15 residues. Germline lookup yields CDR1 ENHRY and CDR2 SYGVKD. This CDR3 reads CASSELTSAISEQYF. As DNA, the CDR3 is TGTGCCAGCAGTGAACTGACTAGTGCTATTAGCGAGCAGTACTTC.

V and J are TRBV7-9 and TRBJ2-1, with 7 bases identical to TRBD1. Germline assignment: CDR1 SEHNR and CDR2 FQNEAQ (reference sequence). J lost 5 bases, V lost 5 bases, and 6 bases had no gene match. The CDR3 extends over 14 amino acids. In nucleotides, the CDR3 is TGTGCCAGCAGCCGACAGGGCTCTAACAATGAGCAGTTCTTC. Amino acids: CASSRQGSNNEQFF.

About this clone: The same CDR3 also results from other DNA sequences found in this sample. The chain joins TRBV2 to TRBJ1-1; D ambiguous. CDR1 SNHLY and CDR2 FYNNEI come from the germline V gene. V gave up 6 bases and J gave up 0 bases, with 11 bases separating them. CDR3 length: 14 amino acids. DNA of the CDR3: TGTGCCAGCAGGGAACAGAGACTGAACACTGAAGCTTTCTTT. Its protein is CASREQRLNTEAFF.

The chain is built from TRBV5-1 and TRBJ2-3; TRBD1 matches 11 bases. Germline V gene data show CDR1 as SGHRS and CDR2 as YFSETQ. V was clipped by 4 bases and J by 3 bases; unmatched bases: 7. The CDR3 consists of 16 residues. The CDR3 protein is CASSPQDRGRTDTQYF. The CDR3 DNA is TGCGCCAGCAGCCCACAGGACAGGGGGCGTACAGATACGCAGTATTTT.

The DNA for the CDR3 is TGTGCCATCGGGGCTATCAGCACAGATACGCAGTATTTT. This sequence encodes CAIGAISTDTQYF. The chain combines TRBV10-3 with TRBJ2-3; TRBD1 might be the D (5 bases). V was clipped by 8 bases and J by 0 bases, with 9 bases between them. Per germline, CDR1 ENHRY and CDR2 SYGVKD. CDR3 length: 13 residues.

The chain combines TRBV18 with TRBJ2-7; the D gene is possibly TRBD1 (5 bases). V was trimmed by 4 bases and J by 2 bases, leaving 9 bases between them. There are 13 residues in the CDR3. The germline gives CDR1 KGHSH, CDR2 LQKENI. CDR3 residues: CASSQGAAYEQYF. CDR3 DNA sequence: TGTGCCAGCTCACAAGGGGCAGCCTACGAGCAGTACTTC.

The chain has TRBV27 and TRBJ2-1; TRBD2 matches at 9 bases. V lost 6 bases, J lost 4 bases, and 16 bases stayed unmatched. The CDR3 covers 18 residues. CDR1 and CDR2 (germline): MNHEY, SMNVEV (reference sequence). Here the CDR3 DNA reads TGTGCCAGCAGCAAGACTAGCGGTCAACCACGGGTATACAATGAGCAGTTCTTC. Encoded protein: CASSKTSGQPRVYNEQFF.

This chain uses TRBV5-4 with TRBJ2-7; 10 bases fit TRBD1. This CDR3 has 15 residues. From germline, CDR1 is SGHNT and CDR2 YYREEE (reference sequence). V trimming: 3 bases; J trimming: 2 bases; junction bases outside the gene matches: 5. The CDR3 nucleotides are TGTGCCAGCAGCTCCCCGACAGGGGGCACCTACGAGCAGTACTTC. It specifies CASSSPTGGTYEQYF.

V usage is TRBV13 and J usage is TRBJ2-1; D unclear. The CDR3 length is 17 residues. Germline values: CDR1 PRHDT, CDR2 FYEKMQ (reference sequence). V lost 0 bases to trimming and J lost 0 bases, with 12 bases between them. CDR3 protein: CASSLGLGPSSYNEQFF. The CDR3 DNA reads TGTGCCAGCAGCTTAGGTCTTGGACCGAGCTCCTACAATGAGCAGTTCTTC.

This chain joins TRBV20-1 and TRBJ1-2, with 8 bases identical to TRBD1. CDR3 length: 11 amino acids. CDR1 and CDR2 from the germline V gene are DFQATT and SNEGSKA (reference sequence). DNA for the CDR3: TGCAGCGTCGCGACAGGGGCCGGCTACACCTTC. Translated: CSVATGAGYTF.

In its sample, this clone was seen once. V gene TRBV4-3 combines with J gene TRBJ1-5; 7 positions match TRBD1. This CDR3 has 15 amino acids. The junction had 4 bases not matched to a gene; V was cut back by 1 base and J by 4 bases. Germline V gene lookup returns CDR1 LGHNA and CDR2 YSLEER. The DNA of the CDR3 is TGCGCCAGCAGCCAAGGGACAGGTGTTAATCAGCCCCAGCATTTT. Its translation is CASSQGTGVNQPQHF.

This CDR3 reads CASGNRRGSSYEQYF. The CDR3 nucleotides are TGTGCCAGTGGGAATCGACGGGGTAGCTCCTACGAGCAGTACTTC. The chain recombines TRBV25-1 with TRBJ2-7; possible D gene TRBD2, 5 bases. Germline V gene sequence: CDR1 MGHDK, CDR2 SYGVNS. V was shortened by 9 bases and J by 0 bases, with 18 bases between the two germline ends. The length of the CDR3 is 15 residues.

The chain couples TRBV30 to TRBJ2-3, with D perhaps assigned TRBD1 or TRBD2 (5 bases each). The CDR3 is 13 amino acids. The germline V and J ends were trimmed by 2 bases and 3 bases, with 9 bases remaining between them. Germline CDR1 GTSNPN, CDR2 SVGIG (reference sequence). CDR3 in DNA: TGTGCCTGGAGTCTATGGGGGACAGATACGCAGTATTTT. It yields the protein CAWSLWGTDTQYF.

The chain joins TRBV5-1 to TRBJ2-7, with D unresolved. The V gene lost 2 bases and the J gene lost 2 bases, with 14 bases spanning the gap. This CDR3 contains 15 residues. Looked up from germline, CDR1 is SGHRS and CDR2 is YFSETQ. The CDR3, as DNA: TGCGCCAGCAGCTTCGAGTCGCCCTCAACCTACGAGCAGTACTTC. It yields the protein CASSFESPSTYEQYF.